The 17 T cell receptor beta chains reported below all come from one sample, sequenced in a study of blood T cell repertoires in COVID-19. The method was immunoSEQ multiplex PCR; TCRdb's version includes in-frame clones alone and lacks a portion of them. Among approximately 200,000 clones, about 76% were seen once, and the ten largest hold roughly 5.7%. Sequenced: peripheral blood. The receptor source for this set is a middle-aged woman with COVID-19, enrolled during active disease.

The V call is TRBV2, the J call TRBJ1-2; 7 bases align to TRBD1. The CDR3 is 13 amino acids. Germline values: CDR1 SNHLY, CDR2 FYNNEI. Trimming cost V 7 bases and J 8 bases; bases outside gene matches: 10. CDR3 in DNA: TGTGCCAGCATTGAGGCACAGGGACAGGGCTACACCTTC. Translated: CASIEAQGQGYTF.

This chain joins TRBV2 and TRBJ2-7; 9 bases line up with TRBD1. CDR1 and CDR2 (germline): SNHLY, FYNNEI. The CDR3 is 12 amino acids. Trimming took 6 bases from V and 5 from J; bases not matched to a gene: 2. For the CDR3, the DNA is TGTGCCAGCAGGGGGGACAGGGACGAGCAGTACTTC. Translated: CASRGDRDEQYF.

The chain joins TRBV4-1 to TRBJ1-4; no clear D. The CDR3 runs 16 residues. Germline V gives CDR1 MGHRA, CDR2 YSYEKL. The V end was cut by 0 bases, the J end by 3 bases, with 11 bases between. The CDR3 protein is CASSQEGIGSNEKLFF. CDR3 DNA sequence: TGCGCCAGCAGCCAAGAAGGTATCGGGTCTAATGAAAAACTGTTTTTT.

The gene calls are TRBV5-1 and TRBJ2-4; TRBD2 is a possible D gene (6 bases). Germline assignment: CDR1 SGHRS and CDR2 YFSETQ. Trimming shortened V by 4 bases and J by 8 bases, and 19 bases separated the two germline ends. The CDR3 length is 15 residues. CDR3 protein: CASSRGGTRGDIQYF. Here the CDR3 DNA reads TGCGCCAGCAGCCGGGGCGGTACGCGGGGAGACATTCAGTACTTC.

CDR3 sequence reads: CASRVGLSGNTIYF. In DNA form, the CDR3 reads TGTGCCAGCAGGGTGGGGCTCTCTGGAAACACCATATATTTT. The chain has TRBV5-4 and TRBJ1-3, with D possibly matching TRBD1 (5 bases). Germline assignment: CDR1 SGHNT and CDR2 YYREEE (reference sequence). Trimming took 5 bases from V and 0 from J, leaving 9 bases between them. This CDR3 has 14 residues.

The V call is TRBV29-1, the J call TRBJ2-1; 8 nucleotides match TRBD1. Germline V CDR1 and CDR2: SQVTM, ANQGSEA. V lost 6 bases, J lost 7 bases, and 8 bases stayed unmatched. This CDR3 has 13 amino acids. The CDR3, as DNA: TGCAGCGTCGACAGGGGATTTTATAATGAGCAGTTCTTC. Amino acids: CSVDRGFYNEQFF.

The chain links TRBV27 to TRBJ2-7; TRBD1 might be the D (6 bases). Germline CDR1 MNHEY, CDR2 SMNVEV (reference sequence). This CDR3 is 13 amino acids long. Trimming left V 5 bases short and J 1 base short, with 9 bases between. The CDR3 sequence: CASSRQVSYEQYF. CDR3 nucleotide sequence: TGTGCCAGCAGTCGACAGGTTTCCTACGAGCAGTACTTC.

This chain joins TRBV27 and TRBJ2-5, with 16 bases that match TRBD2. The CDR3 covers 15 residues. V trimming: 8 bases; J trimming: 4 bases; junction bases outside the gene matches: 4. Germline V gene lookup returns CDR1 MNHEY and CDR2 SMNVEV (reference sequence). This chain's CDR3 is CASGTSGGARETQYF. The CDR3 DNA sequence: TGTGCCAGCGGGACTAGCGGGGGGGCAAGAGAGACCCAGTACTTC.

The chain uses TRBV5-1 and TRBJ2-7; weak D call: TRBD1 (5 bases). The V and J ends lost 4 bases and 3 bases respectively, with 11 bases between them. Germline V gene sequence: CDR1 SGHRS, CDR2 YFSETQ. The CDR3 runs 13 residues. DNA for the CDR3: TGCGCCAGCAGCAGTGGGGCAGACTACGAGCAGTACTTC. This sequence encodes CASSSGADYEQYF.

The rearrangement joins TRBV5-4 to TRBJ2-5; 8 positions agree with TRBD1. Germline V CDR1 and CDR2: SGHNT, YYREEE (reference sequence). J gave up 4 bases and V 4 bases, and 9 bases lay outside the gene matches. The CDR3 spans 15 residues. The CDR3 DNA is TGTGCCAGCAGCACGACGACAGGGGCTGGAGAGACCCAGTACTTC. Translation: CASSTTTGAGETQYF.

The CDR3, as DNA: TGCGCCAGCAGCCGCGAGATGTACCAAGAGACCCAGTACTTC. Amino acid sequence: CASSREMYQETQYF. The chain links TRBV5-1 to TRBJ2-5; the D is unclear. CDR3 length equals 14 residues. Trimming cost V 4 bases and J 0 bases, with 10 bases left between them. Germline assignment: CDR1 SGHRS and CDR2 YFSETQ.

The chain links TRBV6-5 to TRBJ1-5, with 10 bases aligning to TRBD1. Germline V gene data show CDR1 as MNHEY and CDR2 as SVGAGI. After removal of 8 bases from V and 7 bases from J, the junction contained 2 bases not matched to a gene. There are 12 residues in the CDR3. The CDR3, as DNA: TGTGCCAGCCAGGGACAGGGGCAGCCCCAGCATTTT. Protein: CASQGQGQPQHF.

V is TRBV6-5 and J is TRBJ2-1; D is undetermined. The CDR3 totals 16 residues. V shed 0 bases and J shed 4 bases, with 13 bases lying between them. From germline, CDR1 is MNHEY and CDR2 SVGAGI. The CDR3 loop is CASSYSMVAQYNEQFF. The CDR3 DNA reads TGTGCCAGCAGTTACTCGATGGTAGCTCAGTACAATGAGCAGTTCTTC.

This clone was observed once. The rearrangement links TRBV30 to TRBJ1-1, with TRBD1 matching 7 bases. Germline V gene data show CDR1 as GTSNPN and CDR2 as SVGIG (reference sequence). This CDR3 has 13 residues. The V gene end was trimmed by 5 bases and the J gene end by 1 base; junction bases not matched to a gene: 4. The DNA for the CDR3 is TGTGCCTGGGGTAAGGGGGCGAACACTGAAGCTTTCTTT. Its translation: CAWGKGANTEAFF.

The V gene is TRBV5-1, the J gene TRBJ1-6; 9 bases line up with TRBD1. The V segment lost 1 base and the J segment 7 bases; nucleotides outside the gene matches: 3. The CDR3 has 15 amino acids. Per germline, CDR1 SGHRS and CDR2 YFSETQ. CDR3 DNA sequence: TGCGCCAGCAGCTTGACCGGGACAGGGAATTCACCCCTCCACTTT. Its translation: CASSLTGTGNSPLHF.

V usage is TRBV11-2 and J usage is TRBJ1-6, with 7 bases fitting TRBD1. The CDR3 length is 16 residues. Germline CDR1 SGHAT, CDR2 FQNNGV. V dropped 5 bases and J dropped 3; count of bases not matched to a gene: 7. CDR3 amino acids: CASSATGQIYNSPLHF. CDR3 bases: TGTGCCAGCAGCGCCACGGGACAGATCTATAATTCACCCCTCCACTTT.

In its sample, this clone was seen a few times. The chain employs TRBV9 and TRBJ2-1; 7 bases line up with TRBD2. Germline CDR1 is SGDLS and CDR2 is YYNGEE. V lost 4 bases, J lost 5 bases, and 15 bases stayed unmatched. This CDR3 region has 17 residues. CDR3 coding DNA: TGTGCCAGCAGCCGTAGGCTTAGGGCTAGCGGCAACAATGAGCAGTTCTTC. This encodes CASSRRLRASGNNEQFF.